This T cell receptor (beta chain) was identified during a study of monozygotic twins with inflammatory bowel disease. Broader study findings: Immunosuppressive treatment differences may have increased patient repertoire variability. Evidence did not back any single strong signal or clonotype linked to IBD.

TCRdb reworked the 5' RACE reads into one entry per CDR3 protein, no DNA. The repertoire table contains fewer than 400,000 distinct CDR3 sequences. In regard to this clonotype: Its specificity is not known.

The specimen was blood. The source is a human donor with ulcerative colitis or Crohn's disease, or a healthy co-twin of an affected twin (not recorded which).

This CDR3 is CATSDLEDEQYF. V usage is TRBV24-1 and J usage is TRBJ2-7. Germline V lookup: CDR1 KGHDR, CDR2 SFDVKD. This CDR3 spans 12 amino acids.